One sample yielded the 27 T cell receptor beta chains listed below, sequenced in a study of T cells after yellow fever vaccination. TCRdb ran MiXCR on the 5' RACE reads and lists one entry per CDR3 protein. The sample includes 150,000 or so distinct CDR3 sequences, around 9.7% of them seen just once. Sequenced material: CD8+ T cells sorted from PBMCs, taken 45 days after the yellow fever booster vaccination. These receptors originate from a man younger than 35 who received the YFV17D yellow fever vaccine.

This clonotype was seen a handful of times. This chain links TRBV9 with TRBJ2-3; the match to TRBD1 covers 10 bases. Germline V CDR1 and CDR2: SGDLS, YYNGEE. V dropped 3 bases and J dropped 3; count of bases not matched to a gene: 7. The CDR3 consists of 16 residues. CDR3 in DNA: TGTGCCAGCAGCGGGGGACAGGGGTCCAGGACAGATACGCAGTATTTT. It codes for CASSGGQGSRTDTQYF. The whole variable domain, remainder taken from reference TRBV9 and TRBJ2-3, is DSGVTQTPKHLITATGQRVTLRCSPRSGDLSVYWYQQSLDQGLQFLIQYYNGEERAKGNILERFSAQQFPDLHSELNLSSLELGDSALYFCASSGGQGSRTDTQYFGPGTRLTVL.

The chain recombines TRBV6-2 or TRBV6-3 with TRBJ2-5; D is ambiguous. V was trimmed by 2 bases and J by 5 bases, leaving 9 bases between them. Germline V lookup: CDR1 MNHEY, CDR2 SVGEGT. CDR3 size: 13 residues. The DNA of the CDR3 is TGTGCCAGCAGTTACGGGGTCCGCGAGACCCAGTACTTC. Translating gives CASSYGVRETQYF.

This clonotype came up a few times. The gene calls are TRBV7-9 and TRBJ2-3; no firm D call. The CDR3 consists of 9 residues. V dropped 5 bases and J dropped 14 bases, with 8 bases sitting between them. CDR1 is SEHNR, CDR2 FQNEAQ, per germline (reference sequence). In DNA form, the CDR3 reads TGTGCCAGCAGCCCCCTCAGGTATTTT. It codes for CASSPLRYF. The variable domain in full, completed from reference TRBV7-9 and TRBJ2-3, reads DTGVSQNPRHKITKRGQNVTFRCDPISEHNRLYWYRQTLGQGPEFLTYFQNEAQLEKSRLLSDRFSAERPKGSFSTLEIQRTEQGDSAMYLCASSPLRYFGPGTRLTVL.

Ten or more counts support this clonotype. V usage is TRBV6-4 and J usage is TRBJ2-1; D is undetermined. CDR1 and CDR2 from the germline V gene are MRHNA and SNTAGT. V lost 0 bases and J lost 0, with 9 bases in between. This CDR3 is 16 amino acids long. The CDR3 nucleotides are TGTGCCAGCAGTGACTCCTGGTCTAGCTCCTACAATGAGCAGTTCTTC. Translated: CASSDSWSSSYNEQFF.

This clonotype was counted only a few times. V and J are TRBV20-1 and TRBJ1-5, with D perhaps TRBD1 (5 bases). The length of the CDR3 is 14 residues. Looked up from germline, CDR1 is DFQATT and CDR2 is SNEGSKA (reference sequence). With 8 bases removed from V and 0 bases from J, the gap between germline ends came to 14 bases. The CDR3 sequence is CSLTDANSNQPQHF. CDR3 DNA sequence: TGCAGTTTGACAGATGCAAATAGCAATCAGCCCCAGCATTTT.

The chain uses TRBV5-1 and TRBJ2-3; 9 bases fit TRBD1. Per germline, CDR1 SGHRS and CDR2 YFSETQ. The junction had 2 bases not matched to a gene; V was cut back by 7 bases and J by 2 bases. This CDR3 has 13 residues. The CDR3: CASQQGATDTQYF. In DNA, the CDR3 is TGCGCCAGCCAACAGGGGGCCACAGATACGCAGTATTTT.

The rearrangement uses TRBV9 and TRBJ2-5; TRBD1 agrees at 8 bases. The V gene's germline CDR1 is SGDLS and CDR2 YYNGEE. V lost 3 bases to trimming and J lost 2 bases; unmatched junction nucleotides: 3. The CDR3 length is 14 residues. CDR3 in amino acids: CASSARQGQETQYF. The CDR3 DNA sequence: TGTGCCAGCAGCGCCCGACAGGGGCAAGAGACCCAGTACTTC.

This clonotype has more than one count but fewer than ten. The rearrangement links TRBV7-7 to TRBJ2-1, with 9 bases lining up with TRBD1. The CDR3 consists of 17 residues. Looked up from germline, CDR1 is SSHAT and CDR2 is FNYEAQ (reference sequence). V lost 5 bases to trimming and J lost 6 bases; unmatched junction nucleotides: 14. The CDR3 sequence is CASSIEPGTGLGNEQFF. The CDR3 DNA sequence: TGTGCCAGCAGCATCGAACCCGGGACAGGGCTAGGCAATGAGCAGTTCTTC.

The V and J genes are TRBV12-3 or TRBV12-4 and TRBJ1-5; D not resolved. This CDR3 is built from 14 residues. Trimming shortened V by 8 bases and J by 0 bases, and 11 bases separated the two germline ends. The CDR3 region is CASGSTFSNQPQHF. The CDR3 DNA reads TGTGCCAGCGGCTCGACCTTTAGCAATCAGCCCCAGCATTTT.

This clonotype has a count of ten or more. The chain recombines TRBV6-4 with TRBJ2-4; D perhaps matches TRBD1 (6 bases). V lost 2 bases, J lost 9 bases, and 11 bases lay in between. Germline CDR1 and CDR2: MRHNA and SNTAGT. The CDR3 sequence is 13 residues long. The CDR3 region has the DNA TGTGCCAGCAGTGACCGCCCACAGGGCATTCAGTACTTC. Encoded protein: CASSDRPQGIQYF.

This clonotype appeared a few times. The V call is TRBV7-3, the J call TRBJ2-2; the D gene is possibly TRBD2 (5 bases). Per the germline V gene, CDR1 is SGHTA and CDR2 is FQGTGA. The CDR3 loop spans 16 amino acids. The V end was cut by 5 bases, the J end by 2 bases, with 15 bases between. The CDR3 DNA is TGTGCCAGCAGCCCATGGACTGTCGCAAACACCGGGGAGCTGTTTTTT. It specifies CASSPWTVANTGELFF.

This clonotype was counted only a few times. The chain uses TRBV7-6 and TRBJ1-2, with D possibly matching TRBD1 (5 bases). The CDR3 is 16 residues long. V was shortened by 3 bases and J by 2 bases, with 16 bases between the two germline ends. Per the germline V gene, CDR1 is SGHVS and CDR2 is FNYEAQ. Here the CDR3 reads CASSFDEGSENYGYTF. Written as DNA, the CDR3 is TGTGCCAGCAGCTTCGACGAGGGGTCGGAAAACTATGGCTACACCTTC.

The genes are TRBV10-3 and TRBJ2-7; 10 positions agree with TRBD2. This CDR3 has 14 amino acids. J gave up 1 base and V 7 bases, and 4 bases lay outside the gene matches. From germline, CDR1 is ENHRY and CDR2 SYGVKD. The CDR3: CAIKVAGGSYEQYF. The CDR3 nucleotides are TGTGCCATCAAGGTAGCGGGGGGTTCCTACGAGCAGTACTTC.

This clonotype was recorded a few times. This chain connects TRBV5-5 to TRBJ1-3; D ambiguous. The length of the CDR3 is 16 residues. V gave up 1 base and J gave up 0 bases, with 11 bases separating them. Germline V lookup: CDR1 SGHKS, CDR2 YYEKEE (reference sequence). CDR3 nucleotide sequence: TGTGCCAGCAGCTTGTCAAGAGACCTCTCTGGAAACACCATATATTTT. This sequence encodes CASSLSRDLSGNTIYF.

This clonotype was detected ten times or more. The chain has TRBV5-1 and TRBJ1-1, with 10 bases aligning to TRBD1. The J segment lost 4 bases and the V segment lost 3 bases, leaving 3 bases of the junction unmatched. The CDR3 covers 14 residues. Germline V gene data show CDR1 as SGHRS and CDR2 as YFSETQ. The CDR3: CASSWGQGLTEAFF. The CDR3 DNA sequence: TGCGCCAGCAGCTGGGGACAGGGGCTCACTGAAGCTTTCTTT.

The rearrangement uses TRBV20-1 and TRBJ1-1; 7 positions match TRBD1. From germline, CDR1 is DFQATT and CDR2 SNEGSKA (reference sequence). The junction had 6 bases not matched to a gene; V was cut back by 5 bases and J by 0 bases. This CDR3 comprises 14 residues. CDR3 nucleotides: TGCAGTGCTCCCGGGACAGACATGAACACTGAAGCTTTCTTT. It yields the protein CSAPGTDMNTEAFF.

This clonotype was picked up a small number of times. The V and J genes are TRBV6-5 and TRBJ2-2; 7 bases agree with TRBD2. V trimming: 6 bases; J trimming: 0 bases; junction bases outside the gene matches: 10. The germline V gene has CDR1 MNHEY and CDR2 SVGAGI. This CDR3 has 17 residues. CDR3 bases: TGTGCCAGCAGCCTATTCGGGGGGACCTCGAACACCGGGGAGCTGTTTTTT. As protein: CASSLFGGTSNTGELFF.

The table lists this clonotype with a few counts. The rearrangement links TRBV4-1 to TRBJ2-7, with 12 bases identical to TRBD1. V lost 3 bases and J lost 3; bases outside the gene matches: 3. CDR1 is MGHRA, CDR2 YSYEKL, per germline. The CDR3 has 15 residues. DNA for the CDR3: TGCGCCAGCAGCCACGGGACAGGGGGCGTCTACGAGCAGTACTTC. Amino acid sequence: CASSHGTGGVYEQYF.

This clonotype was counted only a few times. The chain is built from TRBV9 and TRBJ1-3, with 7 positions matching TRBD1. V shed 6 bases and J 4 bases; nucleotides not matched to a gene: 7. The CDR3 runs to 14 residues. Germline V CDR1 and CDR2: SGDLS, YYNGEE. The CDR3 DNA reads TGTGCCAGCACCAAGGGACAGCTAGGAAACACCATATATTTT. It translates to CASTKGQLGNTIYF.

This clonotype was observed a handful of times. The rearrangement links TRBV9 to TRBJ1-3; a possible D gene is TRBD1 (6 bases). The CDR3 has 15 residues. The germline V and J ends were trimmed by 0 bases and 2 bases, with 9 bases remaining between them. Germline CDR1 is SGDLS and CDR2 is YYNGEE. In DNA form, the CDR3 reads TGTGCCAGCAGCGTAGATCGGGGGCCTGGAAACACCATATATTTT. Translating it yields CASSVDRGPGNTIYF.

This clonotype has only a few counts. CDR3 sequence (DNA): TGTGCCAGCAGCGAAACGACAGGGGTCTACGAGCAGTACTTC. Translated: CASSETTGVYEQYF. V and J are TRBV7-8 and TRBJ2-7, with 8 bases fitting TRBD1. Germline loops: CDR1 SGHVS, CDR2 FQNEAQ. J was trimmed by 3 bases and V by 5 bases; bases with no gene match: 6. CDR3 length: 14 residues.

This clonotype was detected only a few times. This chain links TRBV11-2 with TRBJ2-7; D may be TRBD1 or TRBD2 (5 bases each). Trimming removed 3 bases from V and 6 bases from J, with 6 bases in between. CDR1 SGHAT and CDR2 FQNNGV come from the germline V gene. This CDR3 region has 11 residues. This CDR3 reads CASSLRGEQYF. The CDR3 DNA reads as TGTGCCAGCAGCTTGAGGGGCGAGCAGTACTTC.

This chain connects TRBV12-3 or TRBV12-4 to TRBJ2-6; D is unresolved. This CDR3 is 15 amino acids long. Trimming took off 4 bases at V and 0 bases at J, with 7 bases between the two ends. This chain's CDR3 is CASSSWSSGANVLTF. The CDR3, as DNA: TGTGCCAGCAGTTCGTGGAGCTCTGGGGCCAACGTCCTGACTTTC.

The V gene is TRBV12-5, the J gene TRBJ2-5; 9 nucleotides match TRBD1. CDR1 LGHNT and CDR2 FRNRAP come from the germline V gene. V was pared by 5 bases and J by 5 bases, with 3 bases of the junction left unmatched. The CDR3 runs 13 residues. CDR3 bases: TGTGCTAGTGGTAACGGACAGGGGGAGACCCAGTACTTC. Amino acid sequence: CASGNGQGETQYF.

This clonotype came up a few times. The gene calls are TRBV19 and TRBJ2-1, with D perhaps TRBD2 (6 bases). CDR1 LNHDA and CDR2 SQIVND come from the germline V gene (reference sequence). Trimming removed 7 bases from V and 14 bases from J, with 21 bases in between. The CDR3 loop spans 13 amino acids. This CDR3 is CASNPWAGQPEFF. Here the CDR3 DNA reads TGTGCCAGTAATCCTTGGGCGGGGCAGCCCGAGTTCTTC.

This clonotype was found a few times. The CDR3 DNA reads as TGTGCCAGCAGTCCCGGGGTGGACGAGCAGTACGTC. It is translated as CASSPGVDEQYV. This chain joins TRBV6-6 and TRBJ2-7; D might be TRBD2 (5 bases). The CDR3 length is 12 residues. The germline CDR1 and CDR2 sequences are MNHNY and SVGAGI (reference sequence). Trimming removed 5 bases at V and 5 bases at J, with 10 bases between.

In its sample, this clonotype was seen a few times. The chain joins TRBV5-1 to TRBJ1-1, with a tentative D call TRBD1 (5 bases). Germline assignment: CDR1 SGHRS and CDR2 YFSETQ. The CDR3 is 12 amino acids. Trimming took 2 bases from V and 6 from J, leaving 8 bases between them. CDR3 loop: CASSFRGAEAFF. CDR3 bases: TGCGCCAGCAGCTTTCGGGGGGCTGAAGCTTTCTTT.